The 9 T cell receptor beta chains reported below all come from one sample, sequenced in a study of blood T cell repertoires in COVID-19. The data were produced by immunoSEQ multiplex PCR, yet TCRdb's version contains in-frame clones alone and is incomplete. The sample lists roughly 160,000 clones, around 80% occurring once. The sequenced sample consisted of PBMCs or T cells enriched from blood (not recorded which). All receptors come from a woman aged 60-75 years who had recovered from COVID-19.

This chain joins TRBV7-2 and TRBJ1-2; a weak D match, TRBD1 (6 bases). CDR3 length: 14 amino acids. Between the trimmed V and J ends, which lost 5 bases and 8 bases, there was a span of 18 bases. The germline V gene has CDR1 SGHTA and CDR2 FQGNSA. CDR3 sequence: CASSNRVGLDGYTF. DNA of the CDR3: TGTGCCAGCAGCAACAGGGTCGGATTGGACGGCTACACCTTC.

In its sample, this clone was seen once. The chain joins TRBV27 to TRBJ1-6, with D maybe TRBD1 (6 bases). Germline CDR1 MNHEY, CDR2 SMNVEV (reference sequence). This CDR3 is 15 amino acids long. V was clipped by 2 bases and J by 9 bases, with 14 bases between them. CDR3 in amino acids: CASSLPDRKASPLHF. CDR3 DNA sequence: TGTGCCAGCAGTTTACCTGACAGGAAGGCTTCACCCCTCCACTTT.

This clone has a single count. The chain has TRBV27 and TRBJ2-7; 8 nucleotides line up with TRBD2. CDR3 length: 15 amino acids. In germline, CDR1 is MNHEY, CDR2 SMNVEV (reference sequence). V dropped 1 base and J dropped 12; count of bases not matched to a gene: 14. In nucleotides, the CDR3 is TGTGCCAGCAGTTTATTACGGGAGGGCTTATTCTTAGGGTACTTC. This translates into CASSLLREGLFLGYF.

A word on this clone: The sample holds other DNA sequences that translate to the same CDR3. The J gene is TRBJ1-2, the V gene TRBV28; 8 bases align to TRBD1. Germline lookup yields CDR1 MDHEN and CDR2 SYDVKM. The CDR3 runs to 16 residues. V was clipped by 1 base and J by 2 bases; unmatched bases: 6. The CDR3 DNA is TGTGCCAGCAGTTTATTGGGGACAGGAGGAAACTATGGCTACACCTTC. Protein product: CASSLLGTGGNYGYTF.

This chain links TRBV30 with TRBJ1-3; D is unclear. From germline, CDR1 is GTSNPN and CDR2 SVGIG (reference sequence). Deletions cut 0 bases from V and 8 bases from J, with 11 bases between. CDR3 size: 13 residues. CDR3 sequence (DNA): TGTGCCTGGAGTGTACTCATTGGTGACACCATATATTTT. Amino acids: CAWSVLIGDTIYF.

J is TRBJ1-5 and V is TRBV6-5, with a possible D match to TRBD1 (5 bases). V lost 6 bases and J 2 bases, leaving 11 bases between the germline ends. This CDR3 is built from 14 residues. Germline V CDR1 and CDR2: MNHEY, SVGAGI. Here the CDR3 reads CASRPGHGNQPQHF. For the CDR3, the DNA is TGTGCCAGCAGGCCCGGACATGGCAATCAGCCCCAGCATTTT.

The chain uses TRBV25-1 and TRBJ2-5; tentatively, D is TRBD2 (6 bases). V was cut by 2 bases and J by 1 base, with 14 bases left in between. This CDR3 has 16 residues. CDR1 and CDR2 (germline): MGHDK, SYGVNS. Here the CDR3 reads CASSEGGLWSQETQYF. The CDR3, as DNA: TGTGCCAGCAGTGAAGGGGGACTTTGGTCCCAAGAGACCCAGTACTTC.

The rearrangement joins TRBV18 to TRBJ2-7; TRBD2 agrees at 7 bases. J was trimmed by 2 bases and V by 1 base; bases with no gene match: 5. Germline loops: CDR1 KGHSH, CDR2 LQKENI. This CDR3 has 15 amino acids. In nucleotides, the CDR3 is TGTGCCAGCTCACCACTTCTAGCGGCACCCTACGAGCAGTACTTC. Amino acid sequence: CASSPLLAAPYEQYF.

The chain employs TRBV7-2 and TRBJ2-7, with D possibly being TRBD1 (6 bases). V gave up 3 bases and J gave up 4 bases, with 16 bases separating them. CDR3 length equals 15 residues. Germline V gene sequence: CDR1 SGHTA, CDR2 FQGNSA. The CDR3 DNA reads TGTGCCAGCAGCTTTAGGTCAGGGGAGCGGTACGAGCAGTACTTC. It is translated as CASSFRSGERYEQYF.